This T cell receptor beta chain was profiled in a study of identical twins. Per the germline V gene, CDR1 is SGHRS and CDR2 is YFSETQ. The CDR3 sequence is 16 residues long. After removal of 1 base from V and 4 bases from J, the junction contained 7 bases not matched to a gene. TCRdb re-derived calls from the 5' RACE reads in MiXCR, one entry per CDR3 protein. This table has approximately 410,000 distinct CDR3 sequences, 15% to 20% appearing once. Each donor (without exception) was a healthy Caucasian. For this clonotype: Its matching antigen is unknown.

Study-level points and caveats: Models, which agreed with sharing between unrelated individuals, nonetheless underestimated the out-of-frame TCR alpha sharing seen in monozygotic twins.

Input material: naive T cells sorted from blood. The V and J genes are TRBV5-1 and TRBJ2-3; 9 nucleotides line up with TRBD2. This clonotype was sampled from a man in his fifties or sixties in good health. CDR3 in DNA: TGCGCCAGCAGCTTGAATAGCGGGAGTTCGGCAGATACGCAGTATTTT. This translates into CASSLNSGSSADTQYF.